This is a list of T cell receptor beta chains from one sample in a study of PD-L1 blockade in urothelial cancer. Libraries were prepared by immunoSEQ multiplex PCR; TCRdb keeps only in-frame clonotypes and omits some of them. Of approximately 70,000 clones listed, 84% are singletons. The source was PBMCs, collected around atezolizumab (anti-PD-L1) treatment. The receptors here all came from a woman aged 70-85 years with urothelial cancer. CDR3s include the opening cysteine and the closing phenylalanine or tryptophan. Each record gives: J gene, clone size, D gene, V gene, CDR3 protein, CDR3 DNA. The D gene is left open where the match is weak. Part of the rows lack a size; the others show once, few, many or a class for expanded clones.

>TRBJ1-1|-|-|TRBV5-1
CASSLGSLGTRWRDTEAFF
TGCGCCAGCAGCTTGGGGTCCCTTGGGACCCGGTGGAGGGACACTGAAGCTTTCTTT
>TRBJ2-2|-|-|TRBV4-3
CASSQALDSGNTGELFF
TGCGCCAGCAGCCAAGCTCTCGATAGCGGCAACACCGGGGAGCTGTTTTTT
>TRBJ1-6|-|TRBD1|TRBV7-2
CASSLGTGGGGFYNSPLHF
TGTGCCAGCAGCTTAGGGACAGGGGGCGGCGGATTCTATAATTCACCCCTCCACTTT
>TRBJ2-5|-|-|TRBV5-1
CASSLDAITDQETQYF
TGCGCCAGCAGCTTGGACGCAATAACAGATCAAGAGACCCAGTACTTC
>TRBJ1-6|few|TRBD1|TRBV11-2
CASSSTGEGSPLHF
TGTGCCAGCAGCTCTACAGGGGAAGGATCACCCCTCCACTTT
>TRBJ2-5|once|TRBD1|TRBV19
CASSLNVGTEETQYF
TGTGCCAGTAGCCTTAATGTGGGGACAGAAGAGACCCAGTACTTC
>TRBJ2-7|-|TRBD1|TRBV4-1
CASSRSWAGTGPLEQYF
TGCGCCAGCAGCCGCTCCTGGGCCGGGACAGGGCCCCTCGAGCAGTACTTC
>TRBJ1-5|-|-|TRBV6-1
CASSAEYQPQHF
TGTGCCAGCAGTGCCGAGTATCAGCCCCAGCATTTT
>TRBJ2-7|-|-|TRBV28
CASSFWDTYEQYF
TGTGCCAGCAGTTTTTGGGACACCTACGAGCAGTACTTC
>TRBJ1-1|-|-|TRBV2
CASRTTAVAEAFF
TGTGCCAGCAGGACCACCGCGGTGGCTGAAGCTTTCTTT
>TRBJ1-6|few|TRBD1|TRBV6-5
CASSPDRAYNSPLHF
TGTGCCAGCAGTCCAGACAGGGCCTATAATTCACCCCTCCACTTT
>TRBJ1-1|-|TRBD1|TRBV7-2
CASSLGRGTGGLNTEAFF
TGTGCCAGCAGCTTAGGGAGGGGTACAGGGGGCTTAAACACTGAAGCTTTCTTT
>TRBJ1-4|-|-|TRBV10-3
CAISESSFGRLDEKLFF
TGTGCCATCAGTGAGTCTTCTTTCGGGAGACTAGACGAAAAACTGTTTTTT
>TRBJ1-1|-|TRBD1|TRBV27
CASSYYQGATEAFF
TGTGCCAGCAGTTACTACCAGGGGGCCACTGAAGCTTTCTTT
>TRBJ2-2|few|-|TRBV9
CASSVNTRAGELFF
TGTGCCAGCAGCGTTAATACTCGGGCCGGGGAGCTGTTTTTT
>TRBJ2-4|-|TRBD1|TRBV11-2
CASSQGQGANIQYF
TGTGCCAGCAGCCAGGGACAGGGGGCCAACATTCAGTACTTC
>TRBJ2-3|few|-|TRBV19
CASSPTPGDTQYF
TGTGCCAGTAGTCCTACTCCCGGGGATACGCAGTATTTT
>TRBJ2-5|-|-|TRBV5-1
CASSWGLAGETQYF
TGCGCCAGCAGCTGGGGACTGGCCGGGGAGACCCAGTACTTC
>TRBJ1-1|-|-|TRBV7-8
CASSLAGRQNRAFF
TGTGCCAGCAGCTTAGCAGGACGACAGAATCGAGCTTTCTTT
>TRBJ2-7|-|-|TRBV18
CASSPSGTNYEQYF
TGTGCCAGCTCACCGTCCGGGACAAACTACGAGCAGTACTTC
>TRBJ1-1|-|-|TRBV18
CASSPLVGGTTTNTEAFF
TGTGCCAGCTCACCACTCGTCGGCGGGACCACTACCAACACTGAAGCTTTCTTT
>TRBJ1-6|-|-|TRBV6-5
CASSYRGPPDSPLHF
TGTGCCAGCAGTTACAGGGGCCCCCCGGATTCACCCCTCCACTTT
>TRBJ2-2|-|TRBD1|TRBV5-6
CASSFIGQVTGELFF
TGTGCCAGCAGCTTTATCGGACAGGTCACCGGGGAGCTGTTTTTT
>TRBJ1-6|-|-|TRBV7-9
CASSLSEGNSPLHF
TGTGCCAGCAGCCTCTCCGAGGGAAATTCACCCCTCCACTTT
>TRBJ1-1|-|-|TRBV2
CASSVLQGKTFF
TGTGCCAGCAGCGTACTCCAGGGAAAGACTTTCTTT
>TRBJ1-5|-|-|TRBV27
CASPIQPQHF
TGTGCCAGCCCTATACAGCCCCAGCATTTT
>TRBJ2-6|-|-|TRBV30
CAWSVYAGTFLSGANVLTF
TGTGCCTGGAGTGTCTACGCCGGGACTTTTCTCTCTGGGGCCAACGTCCTGACTTTC
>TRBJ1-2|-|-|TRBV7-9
CASGTGRYGYTF
TGTGCCAGCGGGACTGGGCGCTATGGCTACACCTTC
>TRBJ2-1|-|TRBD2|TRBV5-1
CASSLEGGRDFDEQFF
TGCGCCAGCAGCTTGGAGGGCGGGAGGGATTTCGATGAGCAGTTCTTC
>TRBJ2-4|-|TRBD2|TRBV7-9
CASSFSGGRLAKNIQYF
TGTGCCAGCAGCTTCAGTGGCGGGAGGCTAGCCAAAAACATTCAGTACTTC
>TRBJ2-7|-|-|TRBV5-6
CASSSPGDSYEQYF
TGTGCCAGCAGCTCCCCAGGGGACTCCTACGAGCAGTACTTC
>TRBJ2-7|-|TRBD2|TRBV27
CASSSLAGVYEQYF
TGTGCCAGCAGTTCGCTAGCGGGAGTCTACGAGCAGTACTTC
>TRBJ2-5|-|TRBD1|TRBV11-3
CASSLGSGQGSETQYF
TGTGCCAGCAGCTTAGGGTCGGGACAGGGTTCAGAGACCCAGTACTTC
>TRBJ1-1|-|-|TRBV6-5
CASSYRQVNTEAFF
TGTGCCAGCAGTTACAGGCAGGTGAACACTGAAGCTTTCTTT
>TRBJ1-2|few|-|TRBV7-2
CASSLEQGYGYTF
TGTGCCAGCAGCTTAGAGCAGGGGTATGGCTACACCTTC
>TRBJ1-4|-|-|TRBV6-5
CASSGGAKLFF
TGTGCCAGCAGCGGAGGGGCAAAACTGTTTTTT
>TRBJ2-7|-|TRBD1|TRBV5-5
CASSLVGQGYEQYF
TGTGCCAGCAGCTTGGTGGGACAGGGCTACGAGCAGTACTTC
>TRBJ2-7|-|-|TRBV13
CASSLRTRDSAYEQYF
TGTGCCAGCAGCTTAAGAACACGAGACAGTGCCTACGAGCAGTACTTC
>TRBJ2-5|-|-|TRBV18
CASSPRTEETQYF
TGTGCCAGCTCACCACGGACAGAAGAGACCCAGTACTTC
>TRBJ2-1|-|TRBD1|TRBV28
CASSPGDRQYSNEQFF
TGTGCCAGCAGCCCCGGGGACAGGCAATATTCCAATGAGCAGTTCTTC
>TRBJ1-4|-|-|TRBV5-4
CASSLTGDATNEKLFF
TGTGCCAGCAGCTTGACAGGCGACGCAACTAATGAAAAACTGTTTTTT